The TCR beta chain described here comes from a study of Ad26.COV2.S vaccination and SARS-CoV-2 variants. CDR1 PRHDT and CDR2 FYEKMQ come from the germline V gene (reference sequence). The CDR3 runs 15 residues. V was trimmed by 0 bases and J by 1 base, leaving 9 bases between them. Sample treatment: approximately 18 received Ad26.COV2.S at low or high dose, single or two shots; 5 received placebo; per-sample allocation not given. Vaccine and placebo recipients were sampled on day 63 after the first injection. Its platform was an Ad26 vector, and its expressed antigen was Wuhan-strain SARS-CoV-2 spike. This table comes from immunoSEQ multiplex PCR, and its TCRdb copy is limited to in-frame clones, with some not included. The data hold 200,000 to 300,000 clones, with 88% observed a single time.

The chain couples TRBV13 to TRBJ1-1; D remains ambiguous. The sequence came from a person aged 18-65 years who received the Ad26.COV2.S COVID-19 vaccine or a placebo. The specimen was peripheral blood, collected in a trial of Ad26.COV2.S vaccine versus placebo. This CDR3 is CASSLGLGGNTEAFF. The CDR3, as DNA: TGTGCCAGCAGCTTAGGATTAGGCGGGAACACTGAAGCTTTCTTT. The variable domain in full, completed from reference TRBV13 and TRBJ1-1, reads AAGVIQSPRHLIKEKRETATLKCYPIPRHDTVYWYQQGPGQDPQFLISFYEKMQSDKGSIPDRFSAQQFSDYHSELNMSSLELGDSALYFCASSLGLGGNTEAFFGQGTRLTVV.